This T cell receptor (beta chain) was identified in a study of blood T cell repertoires in COVID-19. Study as a whole: The United States, Italy and Spain were the sources of the acute and convalescent COVID-19 samples. In each case, the material was cDNA or gDNA derived from T cells, B-cell-depleted T cells, or PBMCs.

Methods used by the authors: Reference gene primer amplification yielded estimated nucleated cell counts. TCRdb's table, derived via immunoSEQ multiplex PCR, lists solely in-frame clones and lacks some. V and J calls and clone size are given by that table; D and trimming were obtained from the DNA. The profile shows hundreds of thousands of clones, roughly 90% of them singletons. The sample was peripheral blood. The TCR comes from a woman between 45 and 60 years old with active or convalescent COVID-19.

CDR3 residues: CATSDPSGSLETQYF. CDR3 DNA sequence: TGTGCCACCAGTGACCCTAGCGGGAGCTTGGAGACCCAGTACTTC. The V call is TRBV24-1, the J call TRBJ2-5; 10 bases agree with TRBD2. This CDR3 is 15 amino acids long. Germline V gene data show CDR1 as KGHDR and CDR2 as SFDVKD. Trimming cost V 4 bases and J 5 bases; bases outside gene matches: 6.